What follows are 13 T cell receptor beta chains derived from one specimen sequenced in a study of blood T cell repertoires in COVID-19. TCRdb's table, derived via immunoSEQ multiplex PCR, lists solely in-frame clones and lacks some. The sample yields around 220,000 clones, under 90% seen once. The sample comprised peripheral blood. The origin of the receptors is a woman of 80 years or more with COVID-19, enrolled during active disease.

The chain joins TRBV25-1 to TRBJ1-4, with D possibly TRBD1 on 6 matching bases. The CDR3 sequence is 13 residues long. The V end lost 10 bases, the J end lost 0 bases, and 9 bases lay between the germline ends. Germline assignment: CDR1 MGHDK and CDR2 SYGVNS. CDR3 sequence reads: CATGHTTNEKLFF. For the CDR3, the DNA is TGTGCCACGGGACATACAACTAATGAAAAACTGTTTTTT.

CDR3 nucleotides: TGTGCCAGCAGCGGGACAGGGGCCGGGGCCAACGTCCTGACTTTC. Translation gives CASSGTGAGANVLTF. This rearrangement joins TRBV9 to TRBJ2-6, with 9 bases lining up with TRBD1. Per the germline V gene, CDR1 is SGDLS and CDR2 is YYNGEE. Trimming cost V 3 bases and J 4 bases; bases outside gene matches: 2. This CDR3 is 15 amino acids long. Looking up the rest from reference TRBV9 and TRBJ2-6 gives the full variable domain: DSGVTQTPKHLITATGQRVTLRCSPRSGDLSVYWYQQSLDQGLQFLIQYYNGEERAKGNILERFSAQQFPDLHSELNLSSLELGDSALYFCASSGTGAGANVLTFGAGSRLTVL.

This CDR3 is CASSETRVNYNEQFF. The CDR3 nucleotides read TGTGCCAGCAGTGAAACGCGGGTCAACTACAATGAGCAGTTCTTC. This sequence joins TRBV25-1 and TRBJ2-1; a possible D gene is TRBD2 (5 bases). In germline, CDR1 is MGHDK, CDR2 SYGVNS. With 2 bases removed from V and 3 bases from J, the gap between germline ends came to 11 bases. CDR3 length equals 15 residues. The full variable domain, rest sourced from reference TRBV25-1 and TRBJ2-1, is EADIYQTPRYLVIGTGKKITLECSQTMGHDKMYWYQQDPGMELHLIHYSYGVNSTEKGDLSSESTVSRIRTEHFPLTLESARPSHTSQYLCASSETRVNYNEQFFGPGTRLTVL.

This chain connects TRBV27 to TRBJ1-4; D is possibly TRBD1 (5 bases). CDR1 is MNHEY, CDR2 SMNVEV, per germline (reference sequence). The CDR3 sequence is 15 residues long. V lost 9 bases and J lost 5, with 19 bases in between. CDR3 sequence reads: CASSRYRGFNEKLFF. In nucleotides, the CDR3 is TGTGCCAGTTCAAGGTACCGGGGGTTCAATGAAAAACTGTTTTTT.

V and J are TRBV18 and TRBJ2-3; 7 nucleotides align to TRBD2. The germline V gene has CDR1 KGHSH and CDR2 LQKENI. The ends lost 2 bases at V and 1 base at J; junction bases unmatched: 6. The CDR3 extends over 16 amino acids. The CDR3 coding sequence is TGTGCCAGCTCACCAAATCTGGGAGGGGGCACAGATACGCAGTATTTT. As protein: CASSPNLGGGTDTQYF.

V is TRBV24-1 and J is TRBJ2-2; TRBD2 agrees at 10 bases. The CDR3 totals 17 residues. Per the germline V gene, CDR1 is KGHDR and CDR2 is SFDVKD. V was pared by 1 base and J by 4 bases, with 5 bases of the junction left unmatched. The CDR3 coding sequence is TGTGCCACCAGTGATTTCCCCCTAGCGGGAGTCACCGGGGAGCTGTTTTTT. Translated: CATSDFPLAGVTGELFF.

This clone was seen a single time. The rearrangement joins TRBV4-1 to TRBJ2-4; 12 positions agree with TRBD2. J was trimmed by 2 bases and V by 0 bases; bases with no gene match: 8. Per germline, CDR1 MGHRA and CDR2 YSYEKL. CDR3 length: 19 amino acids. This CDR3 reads CASSQDPLAGGPPKNIQYF. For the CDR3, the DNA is TGCGCCAGCAGCCAAGATCCCCTAGCGGGAGGGCCGCCCAAAAACATTCAGTACTTC.

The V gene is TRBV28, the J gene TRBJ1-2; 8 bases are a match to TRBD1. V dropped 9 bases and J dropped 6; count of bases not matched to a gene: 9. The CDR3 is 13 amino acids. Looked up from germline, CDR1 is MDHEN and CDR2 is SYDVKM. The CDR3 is CASRGQVKHGYTF. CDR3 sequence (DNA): TGTGCCAGTAGGGGACAGGTGAAGCATGGCTACACCTTC.

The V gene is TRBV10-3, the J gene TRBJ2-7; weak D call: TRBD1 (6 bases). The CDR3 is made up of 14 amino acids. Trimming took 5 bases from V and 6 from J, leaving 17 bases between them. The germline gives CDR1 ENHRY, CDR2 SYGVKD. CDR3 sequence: CAISPLGRGGEQYF. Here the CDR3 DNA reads TGTGCCATCAGTCCCTTGGGCAGGGGCGGCGAGCAGTACTTC.

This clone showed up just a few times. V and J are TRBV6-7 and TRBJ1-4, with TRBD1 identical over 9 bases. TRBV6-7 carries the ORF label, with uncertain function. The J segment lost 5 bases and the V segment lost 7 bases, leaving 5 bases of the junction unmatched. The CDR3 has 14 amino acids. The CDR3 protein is CASKVGTGNEKLFF. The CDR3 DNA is TGTGCCAGCAAGGTGGGGACAGGGAATGAAAAACTGTTTTTT.

The CDR3 loop is CASSPGQNEKLFF. CDR3 bases: TGTGCCAGCAGTCCCGGACAGAATGAAAAACTGTTTTTT. This rearrangement joins TRBV12-3 or TRBV12-4 to TRBJ1-4; D perhaps matches TRBD1 (6 bases). V was trimmed by 5 bases and J by 5 bases, leaving 9 bases between them. CDR3 length equals 13 residues.

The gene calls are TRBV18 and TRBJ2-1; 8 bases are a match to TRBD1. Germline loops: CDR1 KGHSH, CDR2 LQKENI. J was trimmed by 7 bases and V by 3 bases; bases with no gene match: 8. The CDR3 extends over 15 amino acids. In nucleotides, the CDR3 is TGTGCCAGCTCACCGACAGGGGCAGCGGAAAATGAGCAGTTCTTC. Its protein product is CASSPTGAAENEQFF.

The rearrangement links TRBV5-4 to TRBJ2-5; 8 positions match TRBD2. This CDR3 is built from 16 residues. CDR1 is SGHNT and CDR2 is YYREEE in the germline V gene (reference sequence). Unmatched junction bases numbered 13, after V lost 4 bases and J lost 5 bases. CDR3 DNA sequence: TGTGCCAGCAGCGCCGGGGGGGCGCGGGAGGCTGAGACCCAGTACTTC. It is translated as CASSAGGAREAETQYF.